This is a list of T cell receptor beta chains from one sample in a study of identical twins. From the 5' RACE reads, TCRdb called clonotypes with MiXCR, one entry per CDR3 protein. The sample yields roughly 200,000 distinct CDR3 sequences, 6.5% to 8.5% seen once. The same sample was also used in a study of yellow fever vaccine responses in identical twins.

Sequencing input: memory (CD45RO+) T cells sorted from blood. These receptors came from a woman in her late teens or twenties in good health. CDR3s include the opening cysteine and the closing phenylalanine or tryptophan. D genes are given only for firm matches. Clone size is not always given. Where it is, it says once, few, many or a class for expanded clones.

clone_size	j_call	d_call	v_call	cdr3_aa	cdr3_nt
-	TRBJ2-7	-	TRBV19	CASSQDPRAEQYF	TGTGCCAGTAGTCAGGACCCCCGGGCCGAGCAGTACTTC
few	TRBJ2-7	-	TRBV11-2	CASSLDWETFYEQYF	TGTGCCAGCAGCTTAGATTGGGAGACATTTTACGAGCAGTACTTC
many	TRBJ2-7	TRBD1	TRBV7-2	CASSSAGTGTYEQYF	TGTGCCAGCAGCTCGGCCGGGACAGGAACCTACGAGCAGTACTTC
few	TRBJ2-7	-	TRBV5-1	CASSLADSSYEQYF	TGCGCCAGCAGCTTGGCGGACAGCTCCTACGAGCAGTACTTC
-	TRBJ2-1	-	TRBV7-6	CASSLELYSRRGTEQFF	TGTGCCAGCAGCTTAGAACTTTATTCCAGAAGGGGCACTGAGCAGTTCTTC
many	TRBJ2-5	-	TRBV29-1	CSVGYSGTQYF	TGCAGCGTAGGCTATTCCGGGACCCAGTACTTC
few	TRBJ2-1	-	TRBV7-9	CASSLVINNEQFF	TGTGCCAGCAGCTTAGTAATAAACAATGAGCAGTTCTTC
-	TRBJ1-1	-	TRBV10-3	CAISESRDGDTEAFF	TGTGCCATCAGTGAGTCTAGGGACGGGGACACTGAAGCTTTCTTT
few	TRBJ2-3	-	TRBV6-5	CASSYRDTVSTDTQYF	TGTGCCAGCAGTTATAGGGACACCGTTAGCACAGATACGCAGTATTTT
many	TRBJ2-1	TRBD2	TRBV20-1	CSAPTSGHNEQFF	TGCAGTGCCCCTACTAGCGGCCACAATGAGCAGTTCTTC
-	TRBJ2-2	-	TRBV2	CASSESQAGTGELFF	TGTGCCAGCAGTGAGTCCCAGGCGGGGACCGGGGAGCTGTTTTTT
few	TRBJ2-1	TRBD2	TRBV13	CASSSKTSGVNEQFF	TGTGCCAGCAGCTCGAAGACTAGCGGGGTGAATGAGCAGTTCTTC
-	TRBJ2-1	-	TRBV15	CATSRDWETANNEQFF	TGTGCCACCAGCAGAGATTGGGAGACAGCGAACAATGAGCAGTTCTTC
-	TRBJ2-5	TRBD2	TRBV11-1	CASSQPGLAGGGYQETQYF	TGTGCCAGCAGCCAACCGGGACTAGCGGGAGGGGGGTACCAAGAGACCCAGTACTTC
-	TRBJ1-2	-	TRBV9	CASSVGAVYGYTF	TGTGCCAGCAGCGTAGGAGCCGTCTATGGCTACACCTTC
-	TRBJ2-7	-	TRBV20-1	CSARGTSSNEQYF	TGCAGTGCTAGAGGTACTAGCAGCAACGAGCAGTACTTC
-	TRBJ2-1	TRBD2	TRBV4-3	CASRYGLAGVGNEQFF	TGCGCCAGCAGATACGGATTAGCGGGAGTTGGCAATGAGCAGTTCTTC
few	TRBJ2-5	TRBD1	TRBV3-1	CASSQDRGIQETQYF	TGTGCCAGCAGCCAGGACAGGGGGATCCAAGAGACCCAGTACTTC
many	TRBJ2-5	TRBD2	TRBV29-1	CSVEVGGRAEETQYF	TGCAGCGTTGAAGTGGGTGGGAGGGCCGAAGAGACCCAGTACTTC
few	TRBJ2-7	TRBD1	TRBV7-6	CASSRSTGGKSYEQYF	TGTGCCAGCAGCCGATCTACAGGGGGCAAGTCCTACGAGCAGTACTTC
-	TRBJ2-4	TRBD1	TRBV5-5	CASSLGQLFQNIQYF	TGTGCCAGCAGTCTGGGACAGCTCTTCCAAAACATTCAGTACTTC
many	TRBJ2-3	-	TRBV20-1	CSARDPRLADTQYF	TGCAGTGCTAGAGATCCCCGACTAGCAGATACGCAGTATTTT
-	TRBJ2-1	-	TRBV18	CASTLADRFGEQFF	TGTGCCAGCACATTAGCGGACAGGTTCGGTGAGCAGTTCTTC